This is a list of T cell receptor beta chains from one sample in a study of stem cell transplantation in POMP-related autoinflammatory disease. Measured with immunoSEQ multiplex PCR; TCRdb has only the in-frame clones, and not every one. The data contain some 65,000 clones, around 90% of them singletons. The sequenced sample was CD4+ T cells from PBMCs, obtained after stem cell transplantation. Receptors originate from a human patient with POMP-related autoinflammation and immune dysregulation (PRAID). T cells may partly derive from the graft donor. Both conserved end residues are part of each CDR3. The D gene is left open where the match is weak.

j_call v_call d_call cdr3_length cdr3_nt cdr3_aa
TRBJ2-6 TRBV5-1 TRBD1 21 TGCGCCAGCAGCACACCATGGGTATCCGGGACAGGTGACTCTGGGGCCAACGTCCTGACTTTC CASSTPWVSGTGDSGANVLTF
TRBJ2-7 TRBV7-9 TRBD1 12 TGTGCCAGCAGCCAACAGGGGTACGAGCAGTACTTC CASSQQGYEQYF
TRBJ2-1 TRBV19 TRBD2 14 TGTGCCAGTACCATCGTCGGGACTAACAATGAGCAGTTCTTC CASTIVGTNNEQFF
TRBJ2-3 TRBV21-1 - 16 TGTGCCAGCAGCAAGACAGGGGGCGCCCGGGTAGATACGCAGTATTTT CASSKTGGARVDTQYF
TRBJ2-5 TRBV7-2 - 13 TGTGCCAGCAGTCGTCCCTTGTCAGAGACCCAGTACTTC CASSRPLSETQYF
TRBJ2-6 TRBV19 - 16 TGTGCCAGTAGTATCGGGCATTCCTCTGGGGCCAACGTCCTGACTTTC CASSIGHSSGANVLTF
TRBJ2-5 TRBV6-5 - 12 TGTGCCAGCAGTCCCCCCGCGGAGACCCAGTACTTC CASSPPAETQYF
TRBJ2-5 TRBV7-6 - 15 TGTGCCAGCAGTCCAACCCGGCGGGGTCCGGAGACCCAGTACTTC CASSPTRRGPETQYF
TRBJ2-2 TRBV3-1/TRBV3-2 - 17 TGTGCCAGCAGCCCATGGACGGTTTTGGGTGACACCGGGGAGCTGTTTTTT CASSPWTVLGDTGELFF
TRBJ2-7 TRBV28 - 14 TGTGCCAGCAGCCCGCAGGGTTGGATCCACGAGCAGTACTTC CASSPQGWIHEQYF